The 23 T cell receptor beta chains below all came from one sample that was sequenced in a study of graft-versus-host responses after intestinal transplantation. These receptors' antigens are unknown. Here immunoSEQ multiplex PCR was the method, and the copy in TCRdb shows in-frame clones only, minus some. Of some 140,000 clones in the sample, around nine tenths were seen once. This specimen was unstimulated CD4+ T cells sorted from spleen or lymph node cells, taken before intestinal transplant. These receptors originate from a human donor who received an intestinal transplant.

The chain is built from TRBV19 and TRBJ2-3, with 9 bases that match TRBD2. Per germline, CDR1 LNHDA and CDR2 SQIVND (reference sequence). The CDR3 is 15 amino acids. V was pared by 4 bases and J by 1 base, with 3 bases of the junction left unmatched. CDR3 DNA: TGTGCCAGTAGTAATCAGCGGGGGGGCACAGATACGCAGTATTTT. Translated: CASSNQRGGTDTQYF.

The V and J genes are TRBV5-5 and TRBJ1-5, with a possible D match to TRBD1 (5 bases). With 4 bases removed from V and 0 bases from J, the gap between germline ends came to 14 bases. Germline-derived CDR1 and CDR2 are SGHKS and YYEKEE (reference sequence). This CDR3 comprises 16 residues. CDR3 sequence: CASSIQTVPSNQPQHF. The CDR3 DNA sequence: TGTGCCAGCAGCATCCAGACAGTCCCTAGCAATCAGCCCCAGCATTTT.

The rearrangement joins TRBV5-6 to TRBJ1-2; no definite D call. Trimming removed 1 base from V and 5 bases from J, with 6 bases in between. The CDR3 is 12 amino acids. Germline V CDR1 and CDR2: SGHDT, YYEEEE. CDR3 coding DNA: TGTGCCAGCAGCTTGTGGGGATATGGCTACACCTTC. It codes for CASSLWGYGYTF.

The chain links TRBV7-8 to TRBJ1-4, with no clear D. This CDR3 contains 14 residues. The germline gives CDR1 SGHVS, CDR2 FQNEAQ. V was pared by 1 base and J by 6 bases, with 9 bases between. CDR3 sequence: CASSLGRTDEKLFF. For the CDR3, the DNA is TGTGCCAGCAGCTTAGGGAGGACGGATGAAAAACTGTTTTTT.

The rearrangement links TRBV5-4 to TRBJ1-6; D remains unclear. Germline assignment: CDR1 SGHNT and CDR2 YYREEE (reference sequence). V was shortened by 0 bases and J by 10 bases, with 14 bases between the two germline ends. The CDR3 has 15 residues. This chain's CDR3 is CASSLGAGKISPLHF. Written as DNA, the CDR3 is TGTGCCAGCAGCTTGGGTGCGGGGAAAATCTCACCCCTCCACTTT.

About this clone itself: The sample carries other DNA sequences with the same CDR3. This chain joins TRBV5-1 and TRBJ1-3; no firm D call. The CDR3 is 13 amino acids. Trimming left V 7 bases short and J 0 bases short, with 8 bases between. Per germline, CDR1 SGHRS and CDR2 YFSETQ. The CDR3 loop is CASRGVSGNTIYF. CDR3 DNA: TGCGCCAGCCGAGGAGTCTCTGGAAACACCATATATTTT.

The chain joins TRBV27 to TRBJ1-6, with 7 bases that match TRBD1. Trimming took 4 bases from V and 7 from J; bases not matched to a gene: 4. Germline V lookup: CDR1 MNHEY, CDR2 SMNVEV (reference sequence). This CDR3 is built from 14 residues. The CDR3 nucleotides read TGTGCCAGCAGTTACAGGGGACCGAATTCACCCCTCCACTTT. It is translated as CASSYRGPNSPLHF.

This sequence joins TRBV7-2 and TRBJ2-3; D is unresolved. CDR1 and CDR2 from the germline V gene are SGHTA and FQGNSA. Trimming stripped 1 base from V and 4 bases from J, with 9 bases between. The CDR3 covers 14 residues. DNA for the CDR3: TGTGCCAGCAGCTTAGGATTCGGGCCAGATACGCAGTATTTT. As protein: CASSLGFGPDTQYF.

Sample share makes this clone medium-sized (0.01 to 0.1%). V gene TRBV5-6 combines with J gene TRBJ1-2; D gene uncertain. This CDR3 comprises 14 residues. Germline V gives CDR1 SGHDT, CDR2 YYEEEE. V was pared by 3 bases and J by 4 bases, with 13 bases between. As DNA, the CDR3 is TGTGCCAGCAGCTCTCAAATGAACCTCTATGGCTACACCTTC. This translates into CASSSQMNLYGYTF.

The chain combines TRBV30 with TRBJ1-2; 7 bases map to TRBD1. This CDR3 spans 13 amino acids. The germline V gene encodes CDR1 GTSNPN and CDR2 SVGIG (reference sequence). V lost 0 bases, J lost 7 bases, and 5 bases stayed unmatched. The CDR3 protein is CAWSVGGGLGYTF. Written as DNA, the CDR3 is TGTGCCTGGAGTGTGGGAGGGGGCCTTGGCTACACCTTC. The whole variable domain, remainder taken from reference TRBV30 and TRBJ1-2, is SQTIHQWPATLVQPVGSPLSLECTVEGTSNPNLYWYRQAAGRGLQLLFYSVGIGQISSEVPQNLSASRPQDRQFILSSKKLLLSDSGFYLCAWSVGGGLGYTFGSGTRLTVV.

The V gene is TRBV7-3, the J gene TRBJ1-1; 8 bases are a match to TRBD1. The ends lost 4 bases at V and 5 bases at J; junction bases unmatched: 9. The germline V gene has CDR1 SGHTA and CDR2 FQGTGA. CDR3 size: 15 residues. In DNA, the CDR3 is TGTGCCAGCAGCTGGGTGGACAGGGTCGGAACTGAAGCTTTCTTT. Protein sequence: CASSWVDRVGTEAFF.

The chain couples TRBV27 to TRBJ2-1; 9 bases line up with TRBD2. The CDR3 consists of 19 residues. CDR1 and CDR2 (germline): MNHEY, SMNVEV (reference sequence). Trimming took 4 bases from V and 8 from J; bases not matched to a gene: 21. The DNA for the CDR3 is TGTGCCAGCAGTTCCATAGGCGGGGGGGATAGCTTTTCTCTGCATGAGCAGTTCTTC. It translates to CASSSIGGGDSFSLHEQFF.

The rearrangement joins TRBV9 to TRBJ1-2, with D possibly TRBD1 on 5 matching bases. The CDR3 runs 15 residues. V was pared by 3 bases and J by 12 bases, with 24 bases between. The germline V gene encodes CDR1 SGDLS and CDR2 YYNGEE. As DNA, the CDR3 is TGTGCCAGCAGCGCGGGAGGGGCTTTCCGTAAAATAGACACCTTC. This encodes CASSAGGAFRKIDTF.

The chain uses TRBV6-1 and TRBJ2-1; 10 nucleotides agree with TRBD2. Germline V gene data show CDR1 as MNHNS and CDR2 as SASEGT. Trimming cost V 4 bases and J 5 bases; bases outside gene matches: 2. The CDR3 sequence is 14 residues long. CDR3 protein: CASSGGLANNEQFF. CDR3 nucleotides: TGTGCCAGCAGTGGGGGACTAGCGAACAATGAGCAGTTCTTC.

The chain employs TRBV11-3 and TRBJ2-7; D is uncertain. V was cut by 3 bases and J by 3 bases, with 6 bases left in between. This CDR3 contains 12 residues. In germline, CDR1 is SGHNT, CDR2 YENEEA. The CDR3 nucleotides are TGTGCCAGCAGCTTTTACAGCTACGAGCAGTACTTC. It translates to CASSFYSYEQYF.

CDR3 nucleotide sequence: TGTGCCACCAGCAGAGCCCCCCAGGGGGCGAATGAAAAACTGTTTTTT. As protein: CATSRAPQGANEKLFF. The chain uses TRBV15 and TRBJ1-4; TRBD1 matches at 8 bases. This CDR3 region has 16 residues. Germline V gene data show CDR1 as LNHNV and CDR2 as YYDKDF (reference sequence). V lost 1 base, J lost 5 bases, and 6 bases stayed unmatched.

The rearrangement links TRBV4-2 to TRBJ1-5; 11 bases fit TRBD1. V shed 3 bases and J 9 bases; nucleotides not matched to a gene: 7. Germline loops: CDR1 LGHNA, CDR2 YNFKEQ. This CDR3 spans 15 amino acids. The CDR3 here is CASSQGGTGGGPQHF. The CDR3 DNA follows: TGTGCCAGCAGCCAGGGTGGGACAGGGGGTGGGCCCCAGCATTTT.

V usage is TRBV6-6 and J usage is TRBJ1-3; D is ambiguous. Germline lookup yields CDR1 MNHNY and CDR2 SVGAGI (reference sequence). The length of the CDR3 is 14 residues. V was trimmed by 0 bases and J by 2 bases, leaving 5 bases between them. The CDR3 region has the DNA TGTGCCAGCAGTTACTCCACCACTGGAAACACCATATATTTT. Protein: CASSYSTTGNTIYF.

This clone was detected only a few times. V is TRBV10-3 and J is TRBJ1-1; no definite D call. Looked up from germline, CDR1 is ENHRY and CDR2 is SYGVKD. Trimming pared 0 bases from V and 1 base from J, leaving 6 bases between. The CDR3 is 14 amino acids. The CDR3 reads CAISESLTNTEAFF. The CDR3 coding sequence is TGTGCCATCAGTGAGTCGCTTACGAACACTGAAGCTTTCTTT.

This clone is a singleton in its sample. The chain uses TRBV10-3 and TRBJ2-7, with TRBD2 matching 8 bases. Trimming at V came to 8 bases and at J to 0 bases, leaving 6 bases not matched to a gene. The CDR3 is 14 amino acids. Germline assignment: CDR1 ENHRY and CDR2 SYGVKD. The CDR3 DNA sequence: TGTGCCATCCGACTAGCGAATCGCTCCTACGAGCAGTACTTC. Its protein product is CAIRLANRSYEQYF.

This clone turned up a few times. The genes are TRBV19 and TRBJ1-3; unclear D gene. Germline V gene sequence: CDR1 LNHDA, CDR2 SQIVND (reference sequence). CDR3 length equals 13 residues. The ends were cut back, 4 bases at V and 6 bases at J, with 10 bases in the middle. CDR3 amino acids: CASSRGSENTIYF. The CDR3 DNA reads as TGTGCCAGTAGTAGAGGTTCAGAAAACACCATATATTTT.

The CDR3 nucleotides read TGTGCCAGCAACAGGGGCCCGAACACCGGGGAGCTGTTTTTT. It codes for CASNRGPNTGELFF. The J gene is TRBJ2-2, the V gene TRBV6-1; 7 bases are a match to TRBD1. The CDR3 is 14 amino acids. CDR1 is MNHNS, CDR2 SASEGT, per germline. V trimming: 7 bases; J trimming: 0 bases; junction bases outside the gene matches: 2.

This chain uses TRBV9 with TRBJ2-2; no reliable D call. This CDR3 contains 12 residues. V shed 4 bases and J shed 7 bases, with 8 bases lying between them. The V gene's germline CDR1 is SGDLS and CDR2 YYNGEE. CDR3: CASSPRSGELFF. CDR3 coding DNA: TGTGCCAGCAGCCCCAGGAGCGGGGAGCTGTTTTTT.